What follows describes a single T cell receptor beta chain. Its specificity is not known. Time point indicated: patch test 1, 2 weeks after DPC sensitization. Described treatment: therapeutic diphenylcyclopropenone sensitization with weekly scalp DPC. The data originate from a study of human T cells and chemical hapten exposure. Study information: Across its roughly 24 weeks, the study gave patients weekly diphenylcyclopropenone doses to the scalp.

Study-wide points: TCRs above 1 in 1000 frequency did not change with DPC sensitization. Expanded TCRs were compared with controls, and the expanded TCRs formed significantly more large CDR3 similarity clusters.

CDR1 is SGHRS and CDR2 is YFSETQ in the germline V gene. V was trimmed by 1 base and J by 3 bases, leaving 14 bases between them. The CDR3 is 15 residues long. TCRdb used MiXCR to reprocess the RACE reads, holding one entry per CDR3 protein. This table has roughly 180,000 distinct CDR3 sequences, 20% to 25% appearing once. Sequences were derived from whole blood, sampled in connection with sensitization to the hapten diphenylcyclopropenone (DPC). The TCR comes from a woman between 45 and 60 years old with alopecia areata. Some clones in this sample may be carry-over from other donors' samples. The chain carries TRBV5-1 and TRBJ2-7; weak D call: TRBD2 (6 bases). CDR3 loop: CASSLSSGELYEQYF. In DNA, the CDR3 is TGCGCCAGCAGCTTGTCCTCGGGGGAGCTCTACGAGCAGTACTTC.